The rows below give T cell receptor beta chains drawn from one sample of a study of neurological immune-mediated disorders. TCRdb ran MiXCR on the 5' RACE reads and lists one entry per CDR3 protein. The profile shows 81,000 or so distinct CDR3 sequences, 4.5% to 6.5% of them singletons. Specimen: PBMCs. These receptors came from a woman in her 30s with multiple sclerosis. Both conserved end residues are part of each CDR3.

>TRBV19|TRBJ2-1
CASSIVASGTDYNEQFF
>TRBV4-2|TRBJ2-1
CASSPTPPRAGGPYNEQFF
>TRBV20-1|TRBJ2-7
CSARDPSGSSSYEQYF
>TRBV20-1|TRBJ2-3
CSARLGDPQYF
>TRBV20-1|TRBJ2-3
CSASLSRGARDTQYF
>TRBV5-1|TRBJ1-4
CASSGGSNEKLFF
>TRBV29-1|TRBJ1-1
CSVSGTLNTEAFF
>TRBV3-1|TRBJ2-2
CASSRTSGTNTGELFF
>TRBV5-1|TRBJ1-5
CASSADSNQPQHF
>TRBV5-1|TRBJ2-5
CASSLRQAGRETQYF
>TRBV28|TRBJ1-5
CASSFSQGLGNQPQHF
>TRBV7-2|TRBJ2-3
CASSFASGGSGDTQYF
>TRBV27|TRBJ1-4
CASSLQGTNEKLFF
>TRBV30|TRBJ1-5
CAWSVGGRNQPQHF
>TRBV11-2|TRBJ2-3
CASSLVPVSLTDTQYF